These 25 T cell receptor beta chains were sequenced from one sample in a study of cytomegalovirus exposure and HLA in healthy donors (dated by TCRdb to about 2017). Libraries came from the immunoSEQ multiplex PCR assay. For the multiplex PCR, a mixture combining 60 forward primers for TCR Vbeta segments and 13 reverse primers for TCR Jbeta segments was used. Not all clones reach the TCRdb copy of this immuneACCESS table, which keeps in-frame sequences only. Checked studies attribute under half of the gap to unresolved V genes and leave the rest unexplained. The sample has over 200,000 clones on record, about three quarters of them singletons. The ten largest account for roughly 2.5% of the sample. The material sequenced was PBMCs. These receptors came from a woman in her fifties or sixties in good health and CMV-seropositive.

The genes are TRBV18 and TRBJ1-1, with D unresolved. Germline V lookup: CDR1 KGHSH, CDR2 LQKENI. The CDR3 is 15 amino acids. The V gene lost 0 bases and the J gene lost 1 base, with 9 bases spanning the gap. This chain's CDR3 is CASSPPSTGNTEAFF. In DNA, the CDR3 is TGTGCCAGCTCACCACCGTCAACGGGGAACACTGAAGCTTTCTTT. The full variable domain, in which reference TRBV18 and TRBJ1-1 provide the parts outside the CDR3, is NAGVMQNPRHLVRRRGQEARLRCSPMKGHSHVYWYRQLPEEGLKFMVYLQKENIIDESGMPKERFSAEFPKEGPSILRIQQVVRGDSAAYFCASSPPSTGNTEAFFGQGTRLTVV.

This clone was detected only a few times. This chain connects TRBV5-6 to TRBJ1-4; no clear D. This CDR3 has 15 residues. V was cut by 0 bases and J by 3 bases, with 9 bases left in between. Germline CDR1 SGHDT, CDR2 YYEEEE. The CDR3 spells CASSLAREANEKLFF. The CDR3 DNA is TGTGCCAGCAGCTTGGCAAGGGAGGCTAATGAAAAACTGTTTTTT.

The CDR3 reads CASSTGRNQPQHF. The CDR3, as DNA: TGTGCCAGCAGTACGGGTCGCAATCAGCCCCAGCATTTT. The V and J genes are TRBV6-6 and TRBJ1-5; D is undetermined. Germline V CDR1 and CDR2: MNHNY, SVGAGI (reference sequence). V was pared by 5 bases and J by 2 bases, with 7 bases between. This CDR3 comprises 13 residues.

This clone was counted only a few times. The gene calls are TRBV7-2 and TRBJ1-6; 11 positions agree with TRBD1. Germline V gene data show CDR1 as SGHTA and CDR2 as FQGNSA. V shed 5 bases, J shed 10 bases, and the junction held 13 bases outside the gene matches. The CDR3 extends over 17 amino acids. The CDR3 coding sequence is TGTGCCAGCAGCACAACCCGGACAGGGGGCCGATCCTCACCCCTCCACTTT. The encoded protein is CASSTTRTGGRSSPLHF.

CDR3 in amino acids: CASSDGRSDTIYF. Here the CDR3 DNA reads TGTGCCAGCAGTGACGGTAGGAGTGACACCATATATTTT. This chain joins TRBV25-1 and TRBJ1-3; D ambiguous. V was clipped by 3 bases and J by 8 bases, with 11 bases between them. From germline, CDR1 is MGHDK and CDR2 SYGVNS. The CDR3 consists of 13 residues.

The chain uses TRBV5-6 and TRBJ2-5; D gene ambiguous. The CDR3 is made up of 11 amino acids. Germline CDR1 reads SGHDT; CDR2 reads YYEEEE. The ends were cut back, 4 bases at V and 4 bases at J, with 5 bases in the middle. The CDR3 reads CASSVLETQYF. CDR3 sequence (DNA): TGTGCCAGCAGCGTCTTAGAGACCCAGTACTTC.

V gene TRBV4-1 combines with J gene TRBJ2-7; D may be TRBD1 (6 bases). The germline V gene has CDR1 MGHRA and CDR2 YSYEKL. The CDR3 is 17 residues long. V was cut by 0 bases and J by 3 bases, with 18 bases left in between. CDR3 amino acids: CASSQDERGSSLYEQYF. In DNA form, the CDR3 reads TGCGCCAGCAGCCAAGATGAGAGGGGGTCCTCTCTCTACGAGCAGTACTTC.

The genes are TRBV18 and TRBJ1-4; maybe TRBD1 (5 bases). Germline-derived CDR1 and CDR2 are KGHSH and LQKENI. The CDR3 length is 17 residues. Trimming shortened V by 4 bases and J by 0 bases, and 15 bases separated the two germline ends. The CDR3 sequence is CASSQGRDLATNEKLFF. CDR3 bases: TGTGCCAGCTCACAAGGCAGGGATCTTGCAACTAATGAAAAACTGTTTTTT.

The chain carries TRBV13 and TRBJ2-1; tentatively, D is TRBD2 (6 bases). The germline CDR1 and CDR2 sequences are PRHDT and FYEKMQ (reference sequence). V was cut by 4 bases and J by 3 bases, with 10 bases left in between. The CDR3 sequence is 14 residues long. DNA of the CDR3: TGTGCCAGCAGCTCGACCGGGGGCTACAATGAGCAGTTCTTC. As protein: CASSSTGGYNEQFF.

The chain employs TRBV10-1 and TRBJ2-3; tentatively, D is TRBD2 (5 bases). CDR1 and CDR2 (germline): WNHNN, SYGVQD (reference sequence). The CDR3 has 13 residues. The V gene lost 8 bases and the J gene lost 0 bases, with 9 bases spanning the gap. This CDR3 is CASRADSTDTQYF. CDR3 nucleotide sequence: TGCGCCAGCCGAGCGGATAGCACAGATACGCAGTATTTT.

The V and J genes are TRBV7-2 and TRBJ1-4; D remains unclear. The CDR3 is 13 residues long. CDR1 and CDR2 from the germline V gene are SGHTA and FQGNSA. The CDR3 DNA follows: TGTGTCAAAGCAGCCGGGTTTAATGAAAAACTGTTTTTT. Amino acids: CVKAAGFNEKLFF.

This clone showed up just a few times. The chain employs TRBV5-1 and TRBJ1-2; D remains ambiguous. This CDR3 has 12 amino acids. The V end lost 2 bases, the J end lost 7 bases, and 9 bases lay between the germline ends. Germline-derived CDR1 and CDR2 are SGHRS and YFSETQ. In DNA form, the CDR3 reads TGCGCCAGCAGCTTCTCAGGTTCTGGCTACACCTTC. It translates to CASSFSGSGYTF.

The V gene is TRBV30, the J gene TRBJ2-3, with 8 bases matching TRBD1. The V and J ends lost 5 bases and 1 base, in that order; junction bases with no gene match: 2. CDR1 and CDR2 from the germline V gene are GTSNPN and SVGIG (reference sequence). The CDR3 has 13 amino acids. The CDR3 spells CAWSGQGTDTQYF. In DNA, the CDR3 is TGTGCCTGGTCGGGACAGGGCACAGATACGCAGTATTTT.

This sequence joins TRBV2 and TRBJ2-5; D perhaps matches TRBD1 (5 bases). The CDR3 covers 12 residues. Germline values: CDR1 SNHLY, CDR2 FYNNEI. With 8 bases removed from V and 4 bases from J, the gap between germline ends came to 11 bases. CDR3 loop: CASGATGETQYF. Here the CDR3 DNA reads TGTGCCAGCGGAGCAACAGGAGAGACCCAGTACTTC. The full variable domain, with the rest looked up from reference TRBV2 and TRBJ2-5, is EPEVTQTPSHQVTQMGQEVILRCVPISNHLYFYWYRQILGQKVEFLVSFYNNEISEKSEIFDDQFSVERPDGSNFTLKIRSTKLEDSAMYFCASGATGETQYFGPGTRLLVL.

The CDR3 reads CASRRRTGNNEQFF. DNA for the CDR3: TGCGCCAGCAGGAGACGGACAGGAAACAATGAGCAGTTCTTC. The genes are TRBV4-1 and TRBJ2-1; 7 bases map to TRBD1. Germline CDR1 and CDR2: MGHRA and YSYEKL. This CDR3 spans 14 amino acids. Trimming took 6 bases from V and 5 from J; bases not matched to a gene: 7.

This clone was counted only a few times. The chain recombines TRBV4-1 with TRBJ2-3; the D gene is possibly TRBD2 (7 bases). Trimming cost V 4 bases and J 3 bases, with 32 bases left between them. CDR1 MGHRA and CDR2 YSYEKL come from the germline V gene. This CDR3 contains 21 residues. CDR3 sequence reads: CASSLHDRLAEGGIKTDTQYF. Written as DNA, the CDR3 is TGCGCCAGCAGCCTCCACGATCGGCTAGCGGAGGGGGGAATTAAAACAGATACGCAGTATTTT.

The genes are TRBV4-1 and TRBJ2-5; the match to TRBD1 covers 11 bases. Germline loops: CDR1 MGHRA, CDR2 YSYEKL. J was trimmed by 4 bases and V by 4 bases; bases with no gene match: 2. The CDR3 runs to 14 residues. The CDR3 region is CASSPGQGAETQYF. DNA for the CDR3: TGCGCCAGCAGCCCAGGACAGGGGGCAGAGACCCAGTACTTC.

V and J are TRBV29-1 and TRBJ1-2, with D hard to call. The CDR3 covers 14 residues. Germline V gene lookup returns CDR1 SQVTM and CDR2 ANQGSEA. V was trimmed by 6 bases and J by 4 bases, leaving 18 bases between them. For the CDR3, the DNA is TGCAGCGTCCGCGGAGGATCGGCTGGCTATGGCTACACCTTC. As protein: CSVRGGSAGYGYTF.

The CDR3 DNA sequence: TGTGCCAGCTCACCACGAGGGAGGGACACTGAAGCTTTCTTT. It codes for CASSPRGRDTEAFF. This chain joins TRBV18 and TRBJ1-1; D gene ambiguous. V gave up 1 base and J gave up 3 bases, with 9 bases separating them. The CDR3 covers 14 residues. CDR1 is KGHSH and CDR2 is LQKENI in the germline V gene.

The chain couples TRBV5-1 to TRBJ1-6; 9 bases map to TRBD1. Germline V gene lookup returns CDR1 SGHRS and CDR2 YFSETQ. Trimming took 4 bases from V and 14 from J; bases not matched to a gene: 10. This CDR3 contains 14 residues. The CDR3 coding sequence is TGCGCCAGCAGCCCGGGACAGGGACTTTCTTCCCTCCACTTT. Protein sequence: CASSPGQGLSSLHF.

V and J are TRBV7-2 and TRBJ1-2, with 7 positions matching TRBD1. This CDR3 is 16 amino acids long. The germline CDR1 and CDR2 sequences are SGHTA and FQGNSA. Trimming removed 5 bases from V and 0 bases from J; junction bases left unmatched: 9. This chain's CDR3 is CASSPGTVFSNYGYTF. The DNA for the CDR3 is TGTGCCAGCAGCCCCGGGACAGTTTTTTCTAACTATGGCTACACCTTC. The full variable domain, in which reference TRBV7-2 and TRBJ1-2 provide the parts outside the CDR3, is GAGVSQSPSNKVTEKGKDVELRCDPISGHTALYWYRQSLGQGLEFLIYFQGNSAPDKSGLPSDRFSAERTGGSVSTLTIQRTQQEDSAVYLCASSPGTVFSNYGYTFGSGTRLTVV.

This clone was seen just once. The chain carries TRBV5-8 and TRBJ1-1; TRBD1 might be the D (5 bases). V lost 4 bases, J lost 4 bases, and 20 bases lay in between. The CDR3 has 16 residues. The germline gives CDR1 SGHTS, CDR2 YDEGEE. CDR3 in DNA: TGTGCCAGCAGCCCCAGGGTCTTCAAGATGGGCACTGAAGCTTTCTTT. This sequence encodes CASSPRVFKMGTEAFF.

This clone occurred a few times. The chain links TRBV5-4 to TRBJ2-7, with a possible D match to TRBD2 (6 bases). The CDR3 is made up of 15 amino acids. Per germline, CDR1 SGHNT and CDR2 YYREEE (reference sequence). Trimming removed 0 bases at V and 5 bases at J, with 15 bases between. The CDR3 nucleotides read TGTGCCAGCAGCTTGGTCGGGGGAATGGCACACGAGCAGTACTTC. Its protein product is CASSLVGGMAHEQYF.

The chain links TRBV6-5 to TRBJ2-5; TRBD2 matches at 10 bases. CDR1 MNHEY and CDR2 SVGAGI come from the germline V gene. J lost 2 bases, V lost 1 base, and 4 bases had no gene match. The length of the CDR3 is 16 residues. The CDR3 bases are TGTGCCAGCAGTTACTGGGGACTAGCGAGACAAGAGACCCAGTACTTC. Translating it yields CASSYWGLARQETQYF.

The chain recombines TRBV6-6 with TRBJ1-5, with D maybe TRBD1 (6 bases). V was pared by 0 bases and J by 4 bases, with 13 bases between. This CDR3 spans 16 amino acids. Germline CDR1 reads MNHNY; CDR2 reads SVGAGI (reference sequence). The CDR3 loop reads CASSYSNRAGNQPQHF. The CDR3 DNA follows: TGTGCCAGCAGTTACTCGAACAGGGCGGGTAATCAGCCCCAGCATTTT.